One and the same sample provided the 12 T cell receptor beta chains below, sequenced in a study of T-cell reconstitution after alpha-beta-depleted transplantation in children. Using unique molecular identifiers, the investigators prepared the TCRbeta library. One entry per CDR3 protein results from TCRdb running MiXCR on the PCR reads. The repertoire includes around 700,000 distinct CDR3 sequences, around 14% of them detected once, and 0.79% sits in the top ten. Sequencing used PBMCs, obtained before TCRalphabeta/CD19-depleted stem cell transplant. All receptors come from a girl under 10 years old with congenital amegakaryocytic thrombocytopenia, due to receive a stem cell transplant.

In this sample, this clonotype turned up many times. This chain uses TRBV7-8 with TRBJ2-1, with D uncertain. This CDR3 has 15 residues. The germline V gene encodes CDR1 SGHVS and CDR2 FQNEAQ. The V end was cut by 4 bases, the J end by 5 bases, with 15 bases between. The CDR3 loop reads CASSSYIGTDNEQFF. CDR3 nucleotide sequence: TGTGCCAGCAGCTCCTATATTGGCACGGACAATGAGCAGTTCTTC. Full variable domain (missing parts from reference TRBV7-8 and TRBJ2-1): GAGVSQSPRYKVAKRGQDVALRCDPISGHVSLFWYQQALGQGPEFLTYFQNEAQLDKSGLPSDRFFAERPEGSVSTLKIQRTQQEDSAVYLCASSSYIGTDNEQFFGPGTRLTVL.

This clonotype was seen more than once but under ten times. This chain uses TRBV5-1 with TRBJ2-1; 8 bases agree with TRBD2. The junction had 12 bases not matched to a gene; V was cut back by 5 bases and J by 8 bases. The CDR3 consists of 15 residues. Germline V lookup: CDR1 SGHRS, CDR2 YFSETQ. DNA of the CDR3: TGCGCCAGCAGTAGTTCCGGGAGGGCCTTAGATGAGCAGTTCTTC. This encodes CASSSSGRALDEQFF.

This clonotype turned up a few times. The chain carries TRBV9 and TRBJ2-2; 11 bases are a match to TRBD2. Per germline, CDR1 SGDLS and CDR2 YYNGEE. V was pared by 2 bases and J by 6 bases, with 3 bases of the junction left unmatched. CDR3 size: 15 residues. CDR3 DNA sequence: TGTGCCAGCAGCGTCGGGACTAGCGGTTCCGGGGAGCTGTTTTTT. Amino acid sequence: CASSVGTSGSGELFF.

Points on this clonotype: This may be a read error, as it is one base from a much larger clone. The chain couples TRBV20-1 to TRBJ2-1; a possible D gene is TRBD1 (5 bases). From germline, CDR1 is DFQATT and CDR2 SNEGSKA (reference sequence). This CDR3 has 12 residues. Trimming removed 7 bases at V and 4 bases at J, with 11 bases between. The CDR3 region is CSEGSQYNEQFF. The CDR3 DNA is TGCAGTGAGGGGTCCCAATACAATGAGCAGTTCTTC.

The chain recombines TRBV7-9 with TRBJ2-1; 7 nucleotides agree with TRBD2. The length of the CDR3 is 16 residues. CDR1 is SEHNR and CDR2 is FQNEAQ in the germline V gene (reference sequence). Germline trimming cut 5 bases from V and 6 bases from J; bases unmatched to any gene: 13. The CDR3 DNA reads TGTGCCAGCAGCCCGATCTTGGCAGGGAGGGGCAATGAGCAGTTCTTC. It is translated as CASSPILAGRGNEQFF.

CDR3 sequence reads: CASSQHSGDGSEAFF. The CDR3 coding sequence is TGTGCCAGCTCACAACACTCCGGGGATGGCTCTGAAGCTTTCTTT. The chain links TRBV18 to TRBJ1-1; D is undetermined. Trimming shortened V by 4 bases and J by 6 bases, and 18 bases separated the two germline ends. Germline V lookup: CDR1 KGHSH, CDR2 LQKENI. The length of the CDR3 is 15 residues. Full variable domain (rest looked up from reference TRBV18 and TRBJ1-1): NAGVMQNPRHLVRRRGQEARLRCSPMKGHSHVYWYRQLPEEGLKFMVYLQKENIIDESGMPKERFSAEFPKEGPSILRIQQVVRGDSAAYFCASSQHSGDGSEAFFGQGTRLTVV.

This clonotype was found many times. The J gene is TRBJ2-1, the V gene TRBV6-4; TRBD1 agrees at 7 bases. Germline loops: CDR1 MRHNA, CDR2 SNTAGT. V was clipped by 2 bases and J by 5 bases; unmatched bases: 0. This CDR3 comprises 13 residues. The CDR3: CASSDRGHNEQFF. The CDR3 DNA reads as TGTGCCAGCAGTGACAGGGGGCACAATGAGCAGTTCTTC.

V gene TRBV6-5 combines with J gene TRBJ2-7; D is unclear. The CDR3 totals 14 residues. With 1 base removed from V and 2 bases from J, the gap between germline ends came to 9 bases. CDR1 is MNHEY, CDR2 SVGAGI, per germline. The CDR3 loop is CASSYYDGAYEQYF. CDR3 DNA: TGTGCCAGCAGTTACTACGACGGAGCCTACGAGCAGTACTTC.

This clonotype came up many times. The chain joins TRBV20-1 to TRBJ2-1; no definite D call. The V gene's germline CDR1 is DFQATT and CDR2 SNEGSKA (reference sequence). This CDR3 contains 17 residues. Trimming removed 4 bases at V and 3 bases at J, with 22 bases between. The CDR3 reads CSATPEIWQLGYNEQFF. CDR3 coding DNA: TGCAGTGCTACGCCCGAGATTTGGCAGCTGGGCTACAATGAGCAGTTCTTC.

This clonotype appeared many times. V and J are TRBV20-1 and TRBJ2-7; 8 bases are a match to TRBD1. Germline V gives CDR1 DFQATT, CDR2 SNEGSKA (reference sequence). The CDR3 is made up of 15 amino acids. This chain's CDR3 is CRVDGQGLNSYEQYF. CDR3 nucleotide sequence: TGCAGGGTAGACGGACAGGGTTTAAACTCCTACGAGCAGTACTTC.

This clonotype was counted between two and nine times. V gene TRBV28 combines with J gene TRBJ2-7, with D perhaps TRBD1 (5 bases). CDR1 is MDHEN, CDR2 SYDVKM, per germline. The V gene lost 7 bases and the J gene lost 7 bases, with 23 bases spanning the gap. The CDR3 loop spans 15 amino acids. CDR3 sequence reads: CASTAGRAYRWEQYF. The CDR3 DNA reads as TGTGCCAGCACGGCAGGACGGGCCTACAGGTGGGAGCAGTACTTC.

The CDR3 nucleotides are TGTGCCAGCAGCTCCTCCCGGACAGCCGCGGGGAGTAGCAATCAGCCCCAGCATTTT. Its protein product is CASSSSRTAAGSSNQPQHF. The gene calls are TRBV3-1 and TRBJ1-5; tentatively, D is TRBD1 (6 bases). This CDR3 is 19 amino acids long. The V gene's germline CDR1 is LGHDT and CDR2 YNNKEL (reference sequence). Trimming took 5 bases from V and 0 from J, leaving 23 bases between them.